This is a list of T cell receptor beta chains from one sample in a study of T cell repertoires in cytomegalovirus infection. Each CDR3 protein is one row after TCRdb ran MiXCR on the reads. Of more than 400,000 distinct CDR3 sequences in the sample, 26% were seen once. The sequencing sample was made of PBMCs. These receptors were collected from a human donor in good health (CMV status not recorded). Some clones in this sample may be carry-over from other donors' samples. The CDR3 runs from the conserved cysteine through the conserved F or W. D genes are given only for firm matches. Size is stated for part of the rows, as once, few or many counts, or as a class when the clone is expanded.

abundance: few
j_gene: TRBJ2-5
d_gene: .
v_gene: TRBV19
CDR3nt: TGTGCCAGTAGTACTCGACAGCTGCAAGAGACCCAGTACTTC
CDR3aa: CASSTRQLQETQYF

abundance: .
j_gene: TRBJ1-1
d_gene: .
v_gene: TRBV12-3/TRBV12-4
CDR3nt: TGTGCCAGCACAACGCTAGGGAATAATGAAGCTTTCTTT
CDR3aa: CASTTLGNNEAFF

abundance: .
j_gene: TRBJ2-3
d_gene: .
v_gene: TRBV18
CDR3nt: TGTGCCAGCTCACCAACGTTGGGTCCACAAGATACGCAGTATTTT
CDR3aa: CASSPTLGPQDTQYF

abundance: .
j_gene: TRBJ2-5
d_gene: TRBD1
v_gene: TRBV28
CDR3nt: TGTGCCAGCAGTTTTCTCGGGACAGGACAAGAGACCCAGTACTTC
CDR3aa: CASSFLGTGQETQYF

abundance: .
j_gene: TRBJ1-1
d_gene: .
v_gene: TRBV6-2/TRBV6-3
CDR3nt: TGTGCCAGCAGTTACTCGCCGGGCAGGTCGAACACTGAAGCTTTCTTT
CDR3aa: CASSYSPGRSNTEAFF

abundance: .
j_gene: TRBJ2-1
d_gene: TRBD2
v_gene: TRBV5-4
CDR3nt: TGTGCCAGCAGCTTTCTAGGCGGGAGTATCGACAATGAGCAGTTCTTC
CDR3aa: CASSFLGGSIDNEQFF

abundance: .
j_gene: TRBJ2-3
d_gene: .
v_gene: TRBV20-1
CDR3nt: TGCAGTGCTAGAGTTAGTAACACAGATACGCAGTATTTT
CDR3aa: CSARVSNTDTQYF

abundance: few
j_gene: TRBJ1-3
d_gene: TRBD1
v_gene: TRBV2
CDR3nt: TGTGCCAGCAGACCCGGACAGGGTGGAAACACCATATATTTT
CDR3aa: CASRPGQGGNTIYF

abundance: .
j_gene: TRBJ1-1
d_gene: .
v_gene: TRBV6-2/TRBV6-3
CDR3nt: TGTGCCAGCAGTCAAAAGACAGGAGCCTTCATGAACACTGAAGCTTTCTTT
CDR3aa: CASSQKTGAFMNTEAFF

abundance: .
j_gene: TRBJ2-7
d_gene: TRBD1
v_gene: TRBV7-9
CDR3nt: TGTGCCAGCAGCTCCACGACAGGGGGTATTAGCGAGCAGTACTTC
CDR3aa: CASSSTTGGISEQYF

abundance: many
j_gene: TRBJ2-6
d_gene: .
v_gene: TRBV7-8
CDR3nt: TGTGCCAGCAGCCCAGCGTCTGGGGCCAACGTCCTGACTTTC
CDR3aa: CASSPASGANVLTF

abundance: many
j_gene: TRBJ2-6
d_gene: TRBD1
v_gene: TRBV6-2/TRBV6-3
CDR3nt: TGTGCCAGCAGCCGAACTAGGGGACAGGTTGGGGCCAACGTCCTGACTTTC
CDR3aa: CASSRTRGQVGANVLTF

abundance: many
j_gene: TRBJ2-7
d_gene: .
v_gene: TRBV7-2
CDR3nt: TGTGCCAGCAGCCCATGGGCAGGATACGAGCAGTACTTC
CDR3aa: CASSPWAGYEQYF

abundance: .
j_gene: TRBJ2-1
d_gene: .
v_gene: TRBV6-2/TRBV6-3
CDR3nt: TGTGCCAGCAGTGACCCCCTGACAGTTCACCCGCTCTTC
CDR3aa: CASSDPLTVHPLF

abundance: .
j_gene: TRBJ1-5
d_gene: .
v_gene: TRBV24-1
CDR3nt: TGTGCCACCAGTCGACAGGATCAGCCCCAGCATTTT
CDR3aa: CATSRQDQPQHF

abundance: .
j_gene: TRBJ1-1
d_gene: .
v_gene: TRBV11-2
CDR3nt: TGTGCCAGCAGCTTAGGCCCGTCGGGAGCTTTCTTT
CDR3aa: CASSLGPSGAFF

abundance: many
j_gene: TRBJ2-7
d_gene: .
v_gene: TRBV7-2
CDR3nt: TGTGCCAGCAGCTTTAAGGTCCGAGCCCCCGAGCAGTACTTC
CDR3aa: CASSFKVRAPEQYF

abundance: few
j_gene: TRBJ1-5
d_gene: .
v_gene: TRBV19
CDR3nt: TGTGCCAGTTTAAAAGGGGGGGGAGGCCAGCCCCAGCATTTT
CDR3aa: CASLKGGGGQPQHF

abundance: few
j_gene: TRBJ1-6
d_gene: .
v_gene: TRBV30
CDR3nt: TGTGCCTGGAAAAAGGGGGGCTCGAATTCACCCCTCCACTTT
CDR3aa: CAWKKGGSNSPLHF

abundance: .
j_gene: TRBJ1-6
d_gene: .
v_gene: TRBV15
CDR3nt: TGTGCCACCAGCAGAGATGTTAGAGATTCACCCCTCCACTTT
CDR3aa: CATSRDVRDSPLHF

abundance: .
j_gene: TRBJ2-1
d_gene: TRBD2
v_gene: TRBV6-2/TRBV6-3
CDR3nt: TGTGCCAGCAGTTCTTGGGCTAGCGGGGGCAATGAGCAGTTCTTC
CDR3aa: CASSSWASGGNEQFF

abundance: .
j_gene: TRBJ1-1
d_gene: .
v_gene: TRBV7-2
CDR3nt: TGTGCCAGCAGCTCCAATTTGGAGGTGAACACTGAAGCTTTCTTT
CDR3aa: CASSSNLEVNTEAFF

abundance: .
j_gene: TRBJ2-5
d_gene: .
v_gene: TRBV20-1
CDR3nt: TGCAGTGCTACAGGGGGGCAAGAGACCCAGTACTTC
CDR3aa: CSATGGQETQYF

abundance: .
j_gene: TRBJ1-1
d_gene: .
v_gene: TRBV6-8
CDR3nt: TGTGCCAGCAGTTACTCGGGGTTGGGAGTGAACACTGAAGCTTTCTTT
CDR3aa: CASSYSGLGVNTEAFF

abundance: few
j_gene: TRBJ1-1
d_gene: .
v_gene: TRBV20-1
CDR3nt: TGCAGTGCTAAGGGGGACACCAAAGTGGGCACTGAAGCTTTCTTT
CDR3aa: CSAKGDTKVGTEAFF

abundance: .
j_gene: TRBJ2-2
d_gene: TRBD2
v_gene: TRBV4-2
CDR3nt: TGTGCCAGCAGCCATAGCGGGAGGGCGACCACCGGGGAGCTGTTTTTT
CDR3aa: CASSHSGRATTGELFF

abundance: few
j_gene: TRBJ1-5
d_gene: .
v_gene: TRBV19
CDR3nt: TGTGCCAGTAGTATCGACAGAGCGGATGAGCCCCAGCATTTT
CDR3aa: CASSIDRADEPQHF

abundance: .
j_gene: TRBJ2-2
d_gene: TRBD2
v_gene: TRBV27
CDR3nt: TGTGCCAGCCGTCCCGGCGGGAGTGCACCCGGGGAGCTGTTTTTT
CDR3aa: CASRPGGSAPGELFF

abundance: .
j_gene: TRBJ1-1
d_gene: TRBD1
v_gene: TRBV5-1
CDR3nt: TGCGCCAGCAGCCTTCCCCGGGACAGGGGACCTGGAGCGGGCACTGAAGCTTTCTTT
CDR3aa: CASSLPRDRGPGAGTEAFF

abundance: .
j_gene: TRBJ2-7
d_gene: TRBD2
v_gene: TRBV7-2
CDR3nt: TGTGCCAGCAGCTTAGTAGCTAGCGGGAGTATTAACGAGCAGTACTTC
CDR3aa: CASSLVASGSINEQYF

abundance: .
j_gene: TRBJ2-2
d_gene: .
v_gene: TRBV27
CDR3nt: TGTGCCAGCTCCGGGGGGCTGAACACCGGGGAGCTGTTTTTT
CDR3aa: CASSGGLNTGELFF

abundance: few
j_gene: TRBJ2-7
d_gene: .
v_gene: TRBV28
CDR3nt: .
CDR3aa: CASSSFASGSILGYF

abundance: .
j_gene: TRBJ2-2
d_gene: .
v_gene: TRBV7-2
CDR3nt: TGTGCCAGCAGGTCCGGACCCGCAAGCGGGGAGCTGTTTTTT
CDR3aa: CASRSGPASGELFF

abundance: few
j_gene: TRBJ2-4
d_gene: TRBD1
v_gene: TRBV7-6
CDR3nt: TGTGCCAGCAGCTCCAACCAGGGGGATCTATCGCTAGCCAAAAACATTCAGTACTTC
CDR3aa: CASSSNQGDLSLAKNIQYF

abundance: .
j_gene: TRBJ1-2
d_gene: .
v_gene: TRBV7-4
CDR3nt: TGTGCCAGCCACAAAAGAGACGGCTACTATGGCTACACCTTC
CDR3aa: CASHKRDGYYGYTF

abundance: .
j_gene: TRBJ2-7
d_gene: TRBD1
v_gene: TRBV20-1
CDR3nt: TGCAGTGCTAGGAAGACAGGGGTCAACGAGCAGTACTTC
CDR3aa: CSARKTGVNEQYF

abundance: .
j_gene: TRBJ2-5
d_gene: TRBD2
v_gene: TRBV9
CDR3nt: TGTGCCAGCAGCGTCGGGACTAACGAAGAGACCCAGTACTTC
CDR3aa: CASSVGTNEETQYF

abundance: few
j_gene: TRBJ2-1
d_gene: TRBD2
v_gene: TRBV14
CDR3nt: TGTGCCAGCAGCCTACTAGCGGGAGGCCTAACCTACAATGAGCAGTTCTTC
CDR3aa: CASSLLAGGLTYNEQFF

abundance: .
j_gene: TRBJ2-3
d_gene: TRBD2
v_gene: TRBV19
CDR3nt: TGTGCCAGTAGCGCCGGACTAGTGAGCACAGATACGCAGTATTTT
CDR3aa: CASSAGLVSTDTQYF

abundance: many
j_gene: TRBJ2-1
d_gene: .
v_gene: TRBV7-2
CDR3nt: TGTGCCAGCAGCTTATACCCCCCCGGGCGGATTTCCTACAATGAGCAGTTCTTC
CDR3aa: CASSLYPPGRISYNEQFF

abundance: few
j_gene: TRBJ1-2
d_gene: .
v_gene: TRBV7-9
CDR3nt: TGTGCCAGCAGCGACATTCCGGGTCCCGGGCGGGGCTACACCTTC
CDR3aa: CASSDIPGPGRGYTF

abundance: .
j_gene: TRBJ2-1
d_gene: TRBD2
v_gene: TRBV7-9
CDR3nt: TGTGCCAGCAGCTTACGGGGGCGGGAGGGCCCTCGGAATGAGCAGTTCTTC
CDR3aa: CASSLRGREGPRNEQFF

abundance: few
j_gene: TRBJ1-5
d_gene: TRBD1
v_gene: TRBV6-1
CDR3nt: TGTGCCAGCAGTGAAGCCCGAGGGACAGGGAATCAGCCCCAGCATTTT
CDR3aa: CASSEARGTGNQPQHF